This TCR beta chain was recorded in a study of T cell responses to AZD1222 COVID-19 vaccine (dated by TCRdb to the early 2020s). Describing the broader study: Because spike-specific TCR depth and breadth did not differ between the two schedules, AZD1222 recipients who got a second dose at roughly 4 weeks were pooled with those who got a second dose at roughly 12 weeks. TCR sequencing covered roughly 230 trial participants: some 210 given two doses of AZD1222 and 26 given two doses of MenACWY control vaccine. Enrollment into the trials was organized by age into subgroups of 18-55, 56-69 and 70-plus years, and those subgroups contained approximately 160, 26 and 62 TCR-sequenced participants, respectively.

Study-level results and caveats: Only five to seven AZD1222 recipients were SARS-CoV-2 seropositive at baseline, limiting conclusions about previously exposed vaccinees. Reportedly, close to half of the unique spike-specific TCRs recognized epitopes lying outside the regions that are mutated in the B.1.351 and B.1.1.7 variants. The whole spike protein was spanned by vaccine-associated CD4 TCRs, and dominant responses were seen in regions 160-218 and 743-854. After two AZD1222 doses, spike-specific TCR breadth and depth were significantly higher than at day 0 and than in MenACWY recipients. Because no day 14 peak-response samples were available, the repertoires could be characterized only after the peak T cell response. Participants were mostly white British, with more females than males. The authors suggested clonal diversity may have been underestimated. In the small 56-69-year group, the increase in depth fell short of significance, most likely because of low power.

According to the study, the label for this sample's time point signals: baseline before first vaccination. Vaccinee samples came from UK trials COV001 and COV002, including a single-blind randomized controlled phase 2/3 trial of AZD1222 (ChAdOx1 nCoV-19) in healthy adults. For TCRbeta chain sequencing, PBMC samples from trial participants were taken at day 0 and at day 28 after the second dose. The CDR3 regions of human TCRbeta chains were subjected to immunosequencing. The authors processed their data as follows. TCRs in the repertoires were compared against a reference library of SARS-CoV-2-specific TCRs that had been generated with the MIRA antigen-specificity platform. Breadth meant the fraction of unique TCRs that were SARS-CoV-2-associated, whereas depth meant the fraction of total T cells that were SARS-CoV-2-associated. Using the MIRA data, each spike-specific TCR was assigned both to the spike region to which the TCR was reactive and to a CD4 or CD8 class. Log10-transformed breadth and depth values were compared by one-way ANOVA with Sidak's multiple comparisons tests. TCRdb obtained this table from immuneACCESS and retained in-frame rearrangements with V and J assigned. These tables miss some clones; where compared with another copy, unresolved V genes account for less than half of the shortfall, and the remainder is unexplained. That table is the source of V, J and clone size, and D and trimming were worked out from the DNA. Within this sample are approximately 67,000 clones, with 84% of them counted one time only. The ten largest clonotypes hold around 21% of the sample.

Of note for this clone: Its binding antigen is unknown. No clone much larger than this one lies a single base away; base qualities are absent.

The germline V gene specifies LGHNA as CDR1 and YSLEER as CDR2. V lost 0 bases and J lost 0 bases; the stretch between them is 15 bases long. Spanning cysteine to phenylalanine, the CDR3 consists of 18 amino acids. Of the read, only the CDR3 DNA is kept; its 54 bases are in frame from base 1. The sequenced sample was peripheral blood, obtained on day 0 of AZD1222 vaccination. The chain couples TRBV4-3 to TRBJ1-3; a confident D gene designation cannot be given. The sequence derives from an adult in good health. The DNA sequence is TGCGCCAGCAGCCAAGACGTGGCAGCCTACGGCTCTGGAAACACCATATATTTT. Its protein reads: CASSQDVAAYGSGNTIYF.